These T cell receptor beta chains were read from a single sample in a study of blood T cell repertoires in COVID-19. Assay used: immunoSEQ multiplex PCR; TCRdb lists only in-frame clones, some missing. The profile shows approximately 61,000 clones, 70% to 85% of them singletons. Material for sequencing was peripheral blood. The receptors stem from a woman between 65 and 79 years old with acute or convalescent COVID-19. CDR3s include the opening cysteine and the closing phenylalanine or tryptophan. The order of the fields is V gene, CDR3 protein.

v_call: TRBV6-5
cdr3_aa: CASSLQGRGYTF

v_call: TRBV6-4
cdr3_aa: CASSDGGGAADTQYF

v_call: TRBV19
cdr3_aa: CASTALMNTEAFF

v_call: TRBV5-1
cdr3_aa: CASSLEGASSYNEQFF

v_call: TRBV7-8
cdr3_aa: CASSTRQVEDTQYF

v_call: TRBV30
cdr3_aa: CAWSQGSQETQYF

v_call: TRBV7-3
cdr3_aa: CASSPQRGEKLFF

v_call: TRBV5-4
cdr3_aa: CASSWGGRWETQYF

v_call: TRBV6-2/TRBV6-3
cdr3_aa: CASSDYYSGANVLTF

v_call: TRBV7-9
cdr3_aa: CASSSTTTGSGNTIYF

v_call: TRBV7-2
cdr3_aa: CASSPDRHYGYTF

v_call: TRBV28
cdr3_aa: CASSLEVQLYGYTF

v_call: TRBV15
cdr3_aa: CATSRDVDTIYF

v_call: TRBV30
cdr3_aa: CAWGDRKRGNTEAFF

v_call: TRBV6-5
cdr3_aa: CASSRDSGNEKLFF

v_call: TRBV15
cdr3_aa: CATSRDGGTGGYEQYF

v_call: TRBV13
cdr3_aa: CASSWRRVATTEAFF

v_call: TRBV29-1
cdr3_aa: CSVVISGAASTFF

v_call: TRBV5-1
cdr3_aa: CASRVLQGSTDTQYF

v_call: TRBV28
cdr3_aa: CASSSIPPGEKLFF

v_call: TRBV27
cdr3_aa: CASSAHTDTQYF

v_call: TRBV7-2
cdr3_aa: CASSLAPGQENEQFF

v_call: TRBV6-5
cdr3_aa: CASSYEGYEQYF

v_call: TRBV2
cdr3_aa: CASSVSRGQIHGYTF

v_call: TRBV3-1/TRBV3-2
cdr3_aa: CASSLGRYDEQFF

v_call: TRBV7-9
cdr3_aa: CASSFWTGGKATNEKLFF

v_call: TRBV7-6
cdr3_aa: CASSFSLAETQYF

v_call: TRBV11-1
cdr3_aa: CASSLRTVNYGYTF

v_call: TRBV4-3
cdr3_aa: CARGQENEKLFF

v_call: TRBV28
cdr3_aa: CASSLGTLIANYGYTF

v_call: TRBV2
cdr3_aa: CASRGEEKLFF

v_call: TRBV5-3
cdr3_aa: CARSWGQVHQPQHF

v_call: TRBV6-1
cdr3_aa: CASREPLDRASKNIQYF

v_call: TRBV6-5
cdr3_aa: CASSPGLWEETQYF

v_call: TRBV11-3
cdr3_aa: CASSRDRGLYGYTF

v_call: TRBV3-1/TRBV3-2
cdr3_aa: CASSQEASVPDTQYF

v_call: TRBV5-1
cdr3_aa: CASSPTSGAGELFF

v_call: TRBV21-1
cdr3_aa: CASSKVADRGSNYGYTF

v_call: TRBV6-5
cdr3_aa: CASRRQVLMNTEAFF

v_call: TRBV6-2/TRBV6-3
cdr3_aa: CASSYGGAGTGELFF

v_call: TRBV2
cdr3_aa: CASNPTGGADTQYF

v_call: TRBV2
cdr3_aa: CASSEPHSLAGGQEETQYF

v_call: TRBV2
cdr3_aa: CASSEALPDQETQYF

v_call: TRBV7-3
cdr3_aa: CASSNQGGTEAFF

v_call: TRBV16
cdr3_aa: CASARARAVEAFF

v_call: TRBV7-8
cdr3_aa: CASSLARWRSQRETQYF

v_call: TRBV5-6
cdr3_aa: CASSSGLAGGSGANVLTF

v_call: TRBV6-2/TRBV6-3
cdr3_aa: CASSFEFTQYF

v_call: TRBV10-3
cdr3_aa: CAISRGGRNQPQHF

v_call: TRBV19
cdr3_aa: CASSIGHPNEQFF

v_call: TRBV29-1
cdr3_aa: CSVLGNTIYF

v_call: TRBV2
cdr3_aa: CASSQANVLTF

v_call: TRBV11-3
cdr3_aa: CASSLGQVLRDEQFF